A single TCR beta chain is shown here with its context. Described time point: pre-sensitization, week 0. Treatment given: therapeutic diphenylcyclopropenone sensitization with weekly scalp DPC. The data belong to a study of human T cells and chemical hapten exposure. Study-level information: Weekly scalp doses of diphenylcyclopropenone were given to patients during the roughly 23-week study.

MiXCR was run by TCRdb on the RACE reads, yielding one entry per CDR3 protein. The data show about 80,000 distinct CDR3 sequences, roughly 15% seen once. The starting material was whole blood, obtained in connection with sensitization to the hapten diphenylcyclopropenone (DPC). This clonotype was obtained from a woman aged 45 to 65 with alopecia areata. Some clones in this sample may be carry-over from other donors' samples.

The CDR3 loop reads CASSPTLQGPNEKLFF. The CDR3 coding sequence is TGTGCCAGCTCACCCACATTACAGGGCCCGAATGAAAAACTGTTTTTT. This rearrangement joins TRBV18 to TRBJ1-4, with a tentative D call TRBD1 (6 bases). Germline values: CDR1 KGHSH, CDR2 LQKENI. V shed 3 bases and J shed 5 bases, with 16 bases lying between them. This CDR3 is built from 16 residues.